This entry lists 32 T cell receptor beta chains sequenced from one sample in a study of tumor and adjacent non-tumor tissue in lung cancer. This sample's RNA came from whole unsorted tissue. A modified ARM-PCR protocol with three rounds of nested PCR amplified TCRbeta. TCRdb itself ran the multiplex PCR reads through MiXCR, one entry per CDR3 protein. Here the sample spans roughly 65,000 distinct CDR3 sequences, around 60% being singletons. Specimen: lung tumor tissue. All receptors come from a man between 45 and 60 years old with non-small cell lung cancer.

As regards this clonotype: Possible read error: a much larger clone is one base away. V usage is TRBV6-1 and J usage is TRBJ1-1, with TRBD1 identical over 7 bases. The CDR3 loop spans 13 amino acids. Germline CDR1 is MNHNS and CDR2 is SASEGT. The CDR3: CANSEAMTGKAFF. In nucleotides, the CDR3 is TGTGCCAACAGTGAGGCGATGACAGGGAAGGCTTTCTTT.

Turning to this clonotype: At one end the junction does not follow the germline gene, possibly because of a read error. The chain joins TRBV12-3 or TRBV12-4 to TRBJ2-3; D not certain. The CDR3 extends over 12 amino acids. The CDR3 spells CTSSPPRDTQYF. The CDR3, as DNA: TGTACCAGTAGCCCCCCCCGAGATACGCAGTATTTT.

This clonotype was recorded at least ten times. The chain's CDR3 is CASSEAGTGGYEQYF. In nucleotides, the CDR3 is TGTGCCAGCAGTGAAGCTGGGACAGGGGGCTACGAGCAGTACTTC. V gene TRBV6-1 combines with J gene TRBJ2-7; the match to TRBD1 covers 11 bases. Germline lookup yields CDR1 MNHNS and CDR2 SASEGT. The CDR3 totals 15 residues. The V segment lost 0 bases and the J segment 3 bases; nucleotides outside the gene matches: 1.

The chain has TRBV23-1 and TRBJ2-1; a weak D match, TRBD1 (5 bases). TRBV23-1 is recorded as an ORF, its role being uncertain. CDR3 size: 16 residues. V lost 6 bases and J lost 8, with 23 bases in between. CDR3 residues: CASRLCPKTDDDEQFF. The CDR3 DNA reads TGCGCCAGCAGACTTTGTCCCAAGACAGATGACGATGAGCAGTTCTTC.

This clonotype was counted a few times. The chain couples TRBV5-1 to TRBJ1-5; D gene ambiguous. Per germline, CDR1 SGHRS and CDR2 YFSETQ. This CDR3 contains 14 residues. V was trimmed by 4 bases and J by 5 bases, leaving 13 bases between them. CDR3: CASSLYRLDQPQHF. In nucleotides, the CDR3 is TGCGCCAGCAGCCTATACAGACTGGATCAGCCCCAGCATTTT.

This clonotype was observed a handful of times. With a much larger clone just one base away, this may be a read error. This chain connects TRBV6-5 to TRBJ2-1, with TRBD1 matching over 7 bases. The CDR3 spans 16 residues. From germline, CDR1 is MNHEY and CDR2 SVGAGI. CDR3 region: CASSYDRASSYNEQLF. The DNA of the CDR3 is TGTGCCAGCAGTTACGACAGGGCGAGCTCCTACAATGAGCAGTTGTTC.

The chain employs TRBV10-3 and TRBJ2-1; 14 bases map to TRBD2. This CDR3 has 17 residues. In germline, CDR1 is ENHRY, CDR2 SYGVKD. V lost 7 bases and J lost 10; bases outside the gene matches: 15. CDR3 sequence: CAINGSKTSGRAWEQFF. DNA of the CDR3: TGTGCCATCAATGGGAGTAAGACTAGCGGGAGGGCCTGGGAGCAGTTCTTC.

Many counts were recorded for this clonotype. This chain's CDR3 is CASSLTSGGAETQYF. The DNA for the CDR3 is TGCGCCAGCAGCTTGACTAGCGGGGGGGCAGAGACCCAGTACTTC. The chain uses TRBV5-1 and TRBJ2-5; 13 nucleotides align to TRBD2. Germline CDR1 SGHRS, CDR2 YFSETQ. V lost 1 base to trimming and J lost 4 bases; unmatched junction nucleotides: 1. The CDR3 extends over 15 amino acids. Looking up the rest from reference TRBV5-1 and TRBJ2-5 gives the full variable domain: KAGVTQTPRYLIKTRGQQVTLSCSPISGHRSVSWYQQTPGQGLQFLFEYFSETQRNKGNFPGRFSGRQFSNSRSEMNVSTLELGDSALYLCASSLTSGGAETQYFGPGTRLLVL.

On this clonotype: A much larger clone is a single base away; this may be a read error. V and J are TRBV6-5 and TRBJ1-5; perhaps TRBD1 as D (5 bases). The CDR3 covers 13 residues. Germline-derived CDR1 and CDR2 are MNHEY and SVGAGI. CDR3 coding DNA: TGTGCCAGCAGAAGACAGCCCAATCAGCACCAGCATTTT. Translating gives CASRRQPNQHQHF.

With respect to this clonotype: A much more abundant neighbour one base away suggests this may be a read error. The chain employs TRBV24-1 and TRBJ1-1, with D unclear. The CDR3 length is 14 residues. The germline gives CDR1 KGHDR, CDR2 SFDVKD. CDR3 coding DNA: TGTGCCACCAGTGACCCGGGGAGGGCCACTGAAGCTTCCTTT. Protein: CATSDPGRATEASF.

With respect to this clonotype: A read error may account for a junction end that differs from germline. CDR3 in amino acids: CANNFLRGARETQNF. For the CDR3, the DNA is TGTGCCAACAATTTCCTCCGAGGGGCGAGGGAGACCCAGAACTTC. The V call is TRBV6-5, the J call TRBJ2-5; either TRBD1 or TRBD2 may supply D (5 bases each). Per germline, CDR1 MNHEY and CDR2 SVGAGI. The CDR3 is 15 amino acids.

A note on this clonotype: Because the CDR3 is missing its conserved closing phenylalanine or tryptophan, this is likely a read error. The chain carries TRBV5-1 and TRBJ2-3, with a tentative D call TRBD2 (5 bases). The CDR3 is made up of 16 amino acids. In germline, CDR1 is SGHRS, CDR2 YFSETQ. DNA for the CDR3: TGCGCCAGCAGTTTGGGGTCGGGATCCCGCACAGATACGCAGTATTCT. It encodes CASSLGSGSRTDTQYS.

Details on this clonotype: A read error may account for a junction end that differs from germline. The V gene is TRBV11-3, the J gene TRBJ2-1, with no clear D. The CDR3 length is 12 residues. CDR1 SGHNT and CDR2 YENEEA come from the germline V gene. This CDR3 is CVGSLERSGLVF. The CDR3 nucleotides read TGTGTCGGTAGCTTAGAACGGTCTGGGCTTGTCTTC. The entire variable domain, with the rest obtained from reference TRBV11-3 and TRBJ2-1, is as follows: EAGVVQSPRYKIIEKKQPVAFWCNPISGHNTLYWYLQNLGQGPELLIRYENEEAVDDSQLPKDRFSAERLKGVDSTLKIQPAELGDSAVYLCVGSLERSGLVFGPGTRLTVL.

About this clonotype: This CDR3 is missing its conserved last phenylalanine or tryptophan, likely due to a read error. The chain's CDR3 is CASSRRSSAYEAFY. The CDR3 DNA follows: TGTGCCAGCAGCAGACGGAGCTCGGCCTATGAAGCTTTCTAT. This chain connects TRBV6-5 to TRBJ1-1, with unresolved D. The V gene's germline CDR1 is MNHEY and CDR2 SVGAGI. V was trimmed by 6 bases and J by 7 bases, leaving 18 bases between them. The CDR3 sequence is 14 residues long.

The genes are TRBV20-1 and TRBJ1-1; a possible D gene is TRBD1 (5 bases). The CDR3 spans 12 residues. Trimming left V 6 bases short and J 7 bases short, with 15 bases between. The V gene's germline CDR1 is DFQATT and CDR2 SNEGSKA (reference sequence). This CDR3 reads CSATRGIVEAFF. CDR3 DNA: TGCAGTGCGACTCGGGGGATTGTTGAAGCTTTCTTT.

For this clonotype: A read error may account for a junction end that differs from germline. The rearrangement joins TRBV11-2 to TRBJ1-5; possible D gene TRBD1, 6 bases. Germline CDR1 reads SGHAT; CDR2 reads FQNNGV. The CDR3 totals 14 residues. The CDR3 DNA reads TGTGCCGGCAGTCTGGGACACGGGGCTCAGCCCCAGCATTTT. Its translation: CAGSLGHGAQPQHF.

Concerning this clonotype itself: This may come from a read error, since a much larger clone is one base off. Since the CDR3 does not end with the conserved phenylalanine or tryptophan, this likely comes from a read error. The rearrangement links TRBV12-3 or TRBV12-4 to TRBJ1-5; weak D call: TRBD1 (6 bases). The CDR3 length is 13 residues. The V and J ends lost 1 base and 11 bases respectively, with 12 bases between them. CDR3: CASSLGTDSTQHY. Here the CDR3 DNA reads TGTGCCAGCAGTTTAGGGACAGACTCGACCCAGCATTAT.

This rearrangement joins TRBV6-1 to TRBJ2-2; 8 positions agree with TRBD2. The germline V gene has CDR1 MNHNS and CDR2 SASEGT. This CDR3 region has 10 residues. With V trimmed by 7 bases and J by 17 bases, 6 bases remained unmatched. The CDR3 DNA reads TGTGCCAGCACGGGGGGGGAGCCTTTTTTT. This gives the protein CASTGGEPFF.

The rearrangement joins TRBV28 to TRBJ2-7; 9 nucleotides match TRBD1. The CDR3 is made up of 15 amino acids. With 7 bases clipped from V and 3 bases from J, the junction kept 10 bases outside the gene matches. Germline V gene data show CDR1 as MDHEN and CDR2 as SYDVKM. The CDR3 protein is CASTSPGTGSYEQYF. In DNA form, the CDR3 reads TGTGCCAGCACCTCCCCCGGGACAGGGAGCTACGAGCAGTACTTC.

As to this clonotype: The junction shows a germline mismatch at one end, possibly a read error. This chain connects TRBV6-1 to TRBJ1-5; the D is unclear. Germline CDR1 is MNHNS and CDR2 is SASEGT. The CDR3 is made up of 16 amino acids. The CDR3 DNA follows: TGTGCCAGCAGTGAAGACTGGGCAGACAACAATCAGCCCCAGTATTTC. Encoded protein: CASSEDWADNNQPQYF.

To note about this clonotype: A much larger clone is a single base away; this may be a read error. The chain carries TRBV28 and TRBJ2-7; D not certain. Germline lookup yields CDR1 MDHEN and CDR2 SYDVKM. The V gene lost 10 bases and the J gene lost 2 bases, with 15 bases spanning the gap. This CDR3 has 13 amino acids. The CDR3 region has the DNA TGTGCCACGGCCACTCTGGGTGCCTACGAGCAGTACTTC. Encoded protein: CATATLGAYEQYF. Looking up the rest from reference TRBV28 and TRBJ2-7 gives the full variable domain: DVKVTQSSRYLVKRTGEKVFLECVQDMDHENMFWYRQDPGLGLRLIYFSYDVKMKEKGDIPEGYSVSREKKERFSLILESASTNQTSMYLCATATLGAYEQYFGPGTRLTVT.

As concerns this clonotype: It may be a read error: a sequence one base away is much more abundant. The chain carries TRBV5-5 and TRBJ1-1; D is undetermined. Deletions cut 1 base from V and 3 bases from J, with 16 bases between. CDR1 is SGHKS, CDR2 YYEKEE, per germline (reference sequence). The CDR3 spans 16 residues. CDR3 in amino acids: CASSLISDAWDTEAFF. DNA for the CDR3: TGTGCCAGCAGCTTGATTAGTGACGCTTGGGACACTGAAGCTTTCTTT.

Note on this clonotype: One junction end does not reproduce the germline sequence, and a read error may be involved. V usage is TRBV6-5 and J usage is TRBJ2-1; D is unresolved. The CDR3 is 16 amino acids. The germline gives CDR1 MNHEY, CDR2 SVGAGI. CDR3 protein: CASSCSVTNGNNELFF. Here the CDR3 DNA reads TGTGCCAGCAGTTGCTCGGTTACTAACGGTAACAATGAGCTGTTCTTC.

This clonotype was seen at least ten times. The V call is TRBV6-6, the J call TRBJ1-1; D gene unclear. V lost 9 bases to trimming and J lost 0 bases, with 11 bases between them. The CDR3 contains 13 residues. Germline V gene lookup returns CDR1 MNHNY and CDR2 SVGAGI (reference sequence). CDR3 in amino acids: CASKQTLNTEAFF. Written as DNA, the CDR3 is TGTGCCAGTAAACAGACCCTGAACACTGAAGCTTTCTTT.

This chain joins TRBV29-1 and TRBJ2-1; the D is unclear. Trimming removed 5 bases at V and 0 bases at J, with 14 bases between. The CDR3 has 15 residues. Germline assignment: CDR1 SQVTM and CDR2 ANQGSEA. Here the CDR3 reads CSVRPLESSYNEQFF. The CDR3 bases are TGCAGCGTTCGACCACTTGAAAGCTCCTACAATGAGCAGTTCTTC.

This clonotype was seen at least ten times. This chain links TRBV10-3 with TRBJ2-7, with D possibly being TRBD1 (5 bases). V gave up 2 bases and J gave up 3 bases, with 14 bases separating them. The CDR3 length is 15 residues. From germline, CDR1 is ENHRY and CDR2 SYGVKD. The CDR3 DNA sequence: TGTGCCATCAGTGAGCTGAACCGGCAGGGCTACGAGCAGTACTTC. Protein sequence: CAISELNRQGYEQYF.

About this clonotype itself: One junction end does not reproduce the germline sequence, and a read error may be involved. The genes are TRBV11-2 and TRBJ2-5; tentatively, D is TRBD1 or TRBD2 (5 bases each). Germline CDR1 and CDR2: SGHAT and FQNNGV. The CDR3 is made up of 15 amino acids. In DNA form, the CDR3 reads TGTGCCGGCAGCTCCCACGGGGACGGCCAAGGGACCCAGTACTTC. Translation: CAGSSHGDGQGTQYF.

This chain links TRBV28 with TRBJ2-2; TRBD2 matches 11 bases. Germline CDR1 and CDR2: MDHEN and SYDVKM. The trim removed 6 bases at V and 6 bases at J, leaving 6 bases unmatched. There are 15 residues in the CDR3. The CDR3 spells CASSELAGVAGELFF. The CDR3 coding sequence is TGTGCCAGCAGCGAACTAGCGGGAGTTGCCGGGGAGCTGTTTTTT.

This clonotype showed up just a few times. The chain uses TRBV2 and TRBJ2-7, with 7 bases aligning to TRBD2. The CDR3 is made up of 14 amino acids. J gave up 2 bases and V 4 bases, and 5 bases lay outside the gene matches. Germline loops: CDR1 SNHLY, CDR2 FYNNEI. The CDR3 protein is CASSGEGTAYEQYF. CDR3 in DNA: TGTGCCAGCAGTGGGGAGGGGACCGCCTACGAGCAGTACTTC.

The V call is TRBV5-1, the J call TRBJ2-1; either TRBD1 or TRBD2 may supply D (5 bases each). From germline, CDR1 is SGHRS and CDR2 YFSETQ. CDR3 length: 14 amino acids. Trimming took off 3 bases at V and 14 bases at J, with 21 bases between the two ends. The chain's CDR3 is CASSSRDGTIGEFF. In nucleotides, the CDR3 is TGCGCCAGCAGCTCCCGGGACGGAACCATTGGGGAGTTCTTC.

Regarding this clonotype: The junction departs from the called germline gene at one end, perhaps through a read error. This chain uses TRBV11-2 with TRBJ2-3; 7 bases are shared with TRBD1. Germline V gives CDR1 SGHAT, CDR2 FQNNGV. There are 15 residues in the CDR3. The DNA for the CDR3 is TGTGCAAGCAACTTAGTAGGGGGACAGTCAGGTACGCAGTATTTT. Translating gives CASNLVGGQSGTQYF. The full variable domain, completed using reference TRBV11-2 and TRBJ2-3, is EAGVAQSPRYKIIEKRQSVAFWCNPISGHATLYWYQQILGQGPKLLIQFQNNGVVDDSQLPKDRFSAERLKGVDSTLKIQPAKLEDSAVYLCASNLVGGQSGTQYFGPGTRLTVL.

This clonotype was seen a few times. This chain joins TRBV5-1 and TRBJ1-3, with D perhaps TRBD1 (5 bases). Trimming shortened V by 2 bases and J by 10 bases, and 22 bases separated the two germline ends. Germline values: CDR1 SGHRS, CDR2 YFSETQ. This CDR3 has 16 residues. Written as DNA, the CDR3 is TGCGCCAGCAGCTTTGGGCGTCGGGACGGATCCGGAACCATATATTTT. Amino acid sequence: CASSFGRRDGSGTIYF.